These 19 T cell receptor beta chains came from one sample sequenced in a study of blood T cell repertoires in COVID-19. Sequenced by immunoSEQ multiplex PCR; TCRdb stores in-frame clones only, minus some. Of approximately 530,000 clones detected, roughly nine tenths appear once; the ten largest clones hold roughly 8%. Sequenced input: peripheral blood. The source of these receptors is a woman aged 45-60 years with COVID-19, enrolled during active disease.

This chain links TRBV24-1 with TRBJ1-5; perhaps TRBD1 as D (5 bases). The CDR3 loop spans 14 amino acids. V gave up 10 bases and J gave up 1 base, with 13 bases separating them. CDR1 and CDR2 (germline): KGHDR, SFDVKD. CDR3 loop: CATKGQGSNQPQHF. For the CDR3, the DNA is TGTGCCACGAAGGGGCAGGGAAGCAATCAGCCCCAGCATTTT.

The J gene is TRBJ1-2, the V gene TRBV6-1, with 10 bases matching TRBD1. With V trimmed by 1 base and J by 1 base, 0 bases remained unmatched. Germline V lookup: CDR1 MNHNS, CDR2 SASEGT. This CDR3 is 15 amino acids long. The CDR3 DNA follows: TGTGCCAGCAGTGAAGGGACAGGGGGTAACTATGGCTACACCTTC. It codes for CASSEGTGGNYGYTF.

The chain couples TRBV6-4 to TRBJ2-5; 9 positions agree with TRBD1. The CDR3 contains 13 residues. Trimming cost V 7 bases and J 3 bases; bases outside gene matches: 3. In germline, CDR1 is MRHNA, CDR2 SNTAGT. This CDR3 is CASTRDREETQYF. In DNA form, the CDR3 reads TGTGCCAGCACCAGGGACAGGGAAGAGACCCAGTACTTC.

The chain employs TRBV9 and TRBJ2-5; TRBD1 matches at 10 bases. Per germline, CDR1 SGDLS and CDR2 YYNGEE. The trim removed 3 bases at V and 4 bases at J, leaving 0 bases unmatched. The CDR3 is 13 residues long. The DNA for the CDR3 is TGTGCCAGCAGCGGGGACAGGGGAGAGACCCAGTACTTC. Protein product: CASSGDRGETQYF. Filled out from reference TRBV9 and TRBJ2-5, the complete variable domain reads DSGVTQTPKHLITATGQRVTLRCSPRSGDLSVYWYQQSLDQGLQFLIQYYNGEERAKGNILERFSAQQFPDLHSELNLSSLELGDSALYFCASSGDRGETQYFGPGTRLLVL.

This clone was counted between two and nine times. The chain has TRBV28 and TRBJ2-7, with 7 positions matching TRBD1. J was trimmed by 5 bases and V by 2 bases; bases with no gene match: 3. This CDR3 contains 13 residues. CDR1 MDHEN and CDR2 SYDVKM come from the germline V gene. CDR3 sequence reads: CASSLPTGDEQYF. The CDR3 nucleotides are TGTGCCAGCAGTTTACCTACAGGGGACGAGCAGTACTTC.

The chain employs TRBV27 and TRBJ2-7; 10 nucleotides match TRBD2. The length of the CDR3 is 16 residues. With 4 bases clipped from V and 6 bases from J, the junction kept 12 bases outside the gene matches. Germline V gives CDR1 MNHEY, CDR2 SMNVEV (reference sequence). As DNA, the CDR3 is TGTGCCAGCAGTTCTCGTTGGGCTAGCGGGGGAAGCGAGCAGTACTTC. It is translated as CASSSRWASGGSEQYF.

The chain recombines TRBV25-1 with TRBJ2-7, with 10 bases identical to TRBD2. Per the germline V gene, CDR1 is MGHDK and CDR2 is SYGVNS. There are 14 residues in the CDR3. The junction had 14 bases not matched to a gene; V was cut back by 5 bases and J by 13 bases. The CDR3 bases are TGTGCCAGCAGTACTAGCGGGGTCCTAAGGTCTCAATACTTC. It is translated as CASSTSGVLRSQYF.

The V gene is TRBV6-1, the J gene TRBJ1-5; D is unresolved. The germline V gene has CDR1 MNHNS and CDR2 SASEGT. Between the trimmed V and J ends, which lost 1 base and 11 bases, there was a span of 12 bases. The CDR3 is made up of 13 amino acids. Here the CDR3 DNA reads TGTGCCAGCAGTGAAGGAGGGAATCTGTCCCAGCATTTT. This codes for CASSEGGNLSQHF.

This clone is a singleton in its sample. V is TRBV15 and J is TRBJ2-7; 7 nucleotides align to TRBD1. Trimming took 1 base from V and 2 from J; bases not matched to a gene: 8. The CDR3 sequence is 16 residues long. Germline values: CDR1 LNHNV, CDR2 YYDKDF (reference sequence). In DNA, the CDR3 is TGTGCCACCAGCAGAGCCCCCGGGACAGAACCCTACGAGCAGTACTTC. It codes for CATSRAPGTEPYEQYF.

The V and J genes are TRBV27 and TRBJ1-6, with TRBD1 matching 7 bases. This CDR3 spans 14 amino acids. Germline trimming cut 3 bases from V and 6 bases from J; bases unmatched to any gene: 2. Per germline, CDR1 MNHEY and CDR2 SMNVEV (reference sequence). This chain's CDR3 is CASSFGTANSPLHF. Written as DNA, the CDR3 is TGTGCCAGCAGTTTTGGGACAGCTAATTCACCCCTCCACTTT.

This clone occurred once. The V and J genes are TRBV19 and TRBJ1-6; 8 bases map to TRBD1. The CDR3 sequence is 14 residues long. Germline V lookup: CDR1 LNHDA, CDR2 SQIVND (reference sequence). The V and J ends lost 7 bases and 9 bases, in that order; junction bases with no gene match: 8. In DNA form, the CDR3 reads TGTGCCAGTACCTCCAGGACAGGGATTTCACCCCTCCACTTT. Its protein is CASTSRTGISPLHF.

In nucleotides, the CDR3 is TGTGCCAGCAGCTTGTCGGGACTGGGTGAAAAACTGTTTTTT. Encoded protein: CASSLSGLGEKLFF. The chain carries TRBV5-5 and TRBJ1-4, with D perhaps matching TRBD1 (5 bases). The V gene's germline CDR1 is SGHKS and CDR2 YYEKEE (reference sequence). This CDR3 comprises 14 residues. Trimming took off 1 base at V and 7 bases at J, with 11 bases between the two ends.

The chain has TRBV10-1 and TRBJ1-1; TRBD1 is a possible D gene (5 bases). Trimming removed 0 bases at V and 0 bases at J, with 8 bases between. The CDR3 totals 15 residues. Germline lookup yields CDR1 WNHNN and CDR2 SYGVQD (reference sequence). The chain's CDR3 is CASSESTGLNTEAFF. DNA of the CDR3: TGCGCCAGCAGTGAGTCAACAGGATTGAACACTGAAGCTTTCTTT.

The chain couples TRBV19 to TRBJ1-6; D is possibly TRBD1 (5 bases). With 6 bases removed from V and 5 bases from J, the gap between germline ends came to 14 bases. CDR1 is LNHDA and CDR2 is SQIVND in the germline V gene (reference sequence). CDR3 length: 15 amino acids. The CDR3, as DNA: TGTGCCAGTAGGCCACAGGCAATCCATAATTCACCCCTCCACTTT. It translates to CASRPQAIHNSPLHF. Full variable domain (outside the CDR3, taken from reference TRBV19 and TRBJ1-6): DGGITQSPKYLFRKEGQNVTLSCEQNLNHDAMYWYRQDPGQGLRLIYYSQIVNDFQKGDIAEGYSVSREKKESFPLTVTSAQKNPTAFYLCASRPQAIHNSPLHFGNGTRLTVT.

This CDR3 reads CASSFNPGNMNTEAFF. The CDR3 DNA reads as TGCGCCAGCAGCTTCAACCCAGGAAATATGAACACTGAAGCTTTCTTT. V and J are TRBV5-1 and TRBJ1-1; D gene unclear. The length of the CDR3 is 16 residues. The germline CDR1 and CDR2 sequences are SGHRS and YFSETQ. Trimming shortened V by 2 bases and J by 0 bases, and 14 bases separated the two germline ends. The entire variable domain, with the rest obtained from reference TRBV5-1 and TRBJ1-1, is as follows: KAGVTQTPRYLIKTRGQQVTLSCSPISGHRSVSWYQQTPGQGLQFLFEYFSETQRNKGNFPGRFSGRQFSNSRSEMNVSTLELGDSALYLCASSFNPGNMNTEAFFGQGTRLTVV.

As for this clone: Other DNA sequences within the sample encode an identical CDR3. The chain carries TRBV29-1 and TRBJ1-5; weak D call: TRBD1 (6 bases). This CDR3 is built from 15 residues. Germline-derived CDR1 and CDR2 are SQVTM and ANQGSEA. With 5 bases removed from V and 2 bases from J, the gap between germline ends came to 16 bases. The CDR3 here is CSVSQGGGGNQPQHF. In DNA, the CDR3 is TGCAGCGTTTCCCAAGGGGGGGGCGGCAATCAGCCCCAGCATTTT.

This clone was detected only a few times. V is TRBV19 and J is TRBJ1-5; tentatively, D is TRBD1 (6 bases). Germline lookup yields CDR1 LNHDA and CDR2 SQIVND (reference sequence). CDR3 length: 15 amino acids. V lost 4 bases and J lost 3, with 13 bases in between. The CDR3 nucleotides read TGTGCCAGTAGTAAAAATGGACAGTTCAATCAGCCCCAGCATTTT. This encodes CASSKNGQFNQPQHF.

A few counts support this clone. The chain uses TRBV19 and TRBJ1-6; 7 nucleotides line up with TRBD1. Germline trimming cut 2 bases from V and 6 bases from J; bases unmatched to any gene: 7. This CDR3 has 16 amino acids. The germline V gene has CDR1 LNHDA and CDR2 SQIVND (reference sequence). The CDR3 DNA is TGTGCCAGTAGTATAAAGGGACAGCTGCTTAATTCACCCCTCCACTTT. Amino acids: CASSIKGQLLNSPLHF.

The gene calls are TRBV20-1 and TRBJ1-1; TRBD1 might be the D (6 bases). Germline V gene sequence: CDR1 DFQATT, CDR2 SNEGSKA (reference sequence). The CDR3 is made up of 10 amino acids. V lost 7 bases to trimming and J lost 11 bases, with 14 bases between them. The CDR3 protein is CSVAGADAFF. CDR3 DNA: TGCAGTGTGGCGGGGGCAGATGCTTTCTTT.